The 22 T cell receptor beta chains below were found in one sample sequenced in a study of OX40 agonist ivuxolimab in advanced cancers. TCRdb's copy holds only in-frame clones and misses some; the assay was immunoSEQ multiplex PCR. The sample records some 150,000 clones, 85% to 95% being singletons. The sample here was CD4+ or CD8+ T cells sorted from blood, taken in a trial of the OX40 agonist ivuxolimab. These receptors all come from an adult with an advanced solid tumor such as melanoma, head and neck, liver or kidney cancer.

V usage is TRBV27 and J usage is TRBJ1-5; 8 bases align to TRBD1. There are 16 residues in the CDR3. J gave up 7 bases and V 6 bases, and 14 bases lay outside the gene matches. CDR1 is MNHEY and CDR2 is SMNVEV in the germline V gene (reference sequence). The CDR3 reads CASSTGGRGQGQPQHF. The CDR3 DNA follows: TGTGCCAGCAGCACGGGGGGCAGGGGGCAAGGGCAGCCCCAGCATTTT.

This clone is a singleton in its sample. The CDR3 sequence is CASSTPRQGSGYTF. CDR3 bases: TGTGCCAGTAGTACACCTAGACAGGGGAGTGGCTACACCTTC. The V call is TRBV19, the J call TRBJ1-2, with TRBD1 identical over 8 bases. The CDR3 runs to 14 residues. Germline V gene data show CDR1 as LNHDA and CDR2 as SQIVND (reference sequence). The V gene end was trimmed by 4 bases and the J gene end by 7 bases; junction bases not matched to a gene: 8.

J is TRBJ2-7 and V is TRBV28; 9 bases fit TRBD2. The junction had 5 bases not matched to a gene; V was cut back by 7 bases and J by 4 bases. CDR1 and CDR2 (germline): MDHEN, SYDVKM. The CDR3 length is 13 residues. The CDR3 nucleotides read TGTGCCAGCATTCGGGCGGGAGGGTACGAGCAGTACTTC. Protein product: CASIRAGGYEQYF.

The CDR3 region has the DNA TGCGCCAGCAGCCAAGTGATGACTACGGGCACCGGGGAGCTGTTTTTT. The encoded protein is CASSQVMTTGTGELFF. V gene TRBV4-3 combines with J gene TRBJ2-2, with D perhaps matching TRBD2 (5 bases). V lost 1 base, J lost 4 bases, and 13 bases lay in between. The CDR3 spans 16 residues. Germline loops: CDR1 LGHNA, CDR2 YSLEER.

The V gene is TRBV6-5, the J gene TRBJ1-1; D is unclear. The CDR3 sequence is 13 residues long. V lost 7 bases to trimming and J lost 4 bases, with 13 bases between them. Looked up from germline, CDR1 is MNHEY and CDR2 is SVGAGI. CDR3 coding DNA: TGTGCCAGCACCACCGGGTCTCGCACTGAAGCTTTCTTT. Protein sequence: CASTTGSRTEAFF.

V usage is TRBV7-9 and J usage is TRBJ2-2; D is possibly TRBD1 or TRBD2 (6 bases each). The germline gives CDR1 SEHNR, CDR2 FQNEAQ (reference sequence). Trimming shortened V by 1 base and J by 9 bases, and 15 bases separated the two germline ends. CDR3 length equals 15 residues. The CDR3 sequence is CASSLGGGGSRELFF. CDR3 DNA sequence: TGTGCCAGCAGCTTAGGAGGAGGGGGAAGCCGGGAGCTGTTTTTT.

V gene TRBV6-5 combines with J gene TRBJ1-5; D is unclear. The CDR3 runs to 13 residues. Germline lookup yields CDR1 MNHEY and CDR2 SVGAGI. V dropped 5 bases and J dropped 3 bases, with 8 bases sitting between them. CDR3 DNA: TGTGCCAGCAGTCCTACTCTCAATCAGCCCCAGCATTTT. Protein: CASSPTLNQPQHF.

The chain recombines TRBV2 with TRBJ2-7, with D uncertain. V lost 9 bases to trimming and J lost 0 bases, with 15 bases between them. Germline CDR1 reads SNHLY; CDR2 reads FYNNEI. The CDR3 runs 14 residues. CDR3 nucleotide sequence: TGTGCCAGTCAGGTGAAAATCGCCTCCTACGAGCAGTACTTC. Encoded protein: CASQVKIASYEQYF.

The CDR3 sequence: CASTRTGTANEKLFF. The CDR3 DNA reads TGCGCCAGCACGAGGACAGGGACAGCGAATGAAAAACTGTTTTTT. V usage is TRBV5-1 and J usage is TRBJ1-4, with 8 bases lining up with TRBD1. J gave up 5 bases and V 6 bases, and 9 bases lay outside the gene matches. Germline CDR1 SGHRS, CDR2 YFSETQ. This CDR3 spans 15 amino acids.

The chain uses TRBV5-4 and TRBJ2-5, with D unresolved. CDR3 length: 13 residues. Deletions cut 3 bases from V and 0 bases from J, with 6 bases between. The germline V gene has CDR1 SGHNT and CDR2 YYREEE (reference sequence). The CDR3 DNA sequence: TGTGCCAGCAGCTCCCCGTACCAAGAGACCCAGTACTTC. Protein product: CASSSPYQETQYF.

The chain employs TRBV2 and TRBJ1-1; possibly TRBD1 for D (6 bases). The CDR3 loop spans 13 amino acids. Germline-derived CDR1 and CDR2 are SNHLY and FYNNEI. Trimming left V 4 bases short and J 10 bases short, with 16 bases between. The DNA for the CDR3 is TGTGCCAGCAGTGTCTCCTTCACAGGGCCAGCTTTCTTT. Amino acids: CASSVSFTGPAFF.

The V call is TRBV11-2, the J call TRBJ2-2, with 13 bases that match TRBD2. The V and J ends lost 7 bases and 0 bases, in that order; junction bases with no gene match: 2. The CDR3 is 16 amino acids. Germline lookup yields CDR1 SGHAT and CDR2 FQNNGV. The CDR3 DNA reads TGTGCCAGCAAGGGACTAGCGGGATCGAACACCGGGGAGCTGTTTTTT. Its protein product is CASKGLAGSNTGELFF.

This chain links TRBV7-2 with TRBJ2-5, with a weak D call TRBD2 (5 bases). Germline assignment: CDR1 SGHTA and CDR2 FQGNSA. The ends were cut back, 5 bases at V and 5 bases at J, with 15 bases in the middle. This CDR3 is 14 amino acids long. The CDR3 is CASSIYLAKETQYF. CDR3 in DNA: TGTGCCAGCAGCATTTATTTAGCGAAGGAGACCCAGTACTTC. The variable domain in full, completed from reference TRBV7-2 and TRBJ2-5, reads GAGVSQSPSNKVTEKGKDVELRCDPISGHTALYWYRQSLGQGLEFLIYFQGNSAPDKSGLPSDRFSAERTGGSVSTLTIQRTQQEDSAVYLCASSIYLAKETQYFGPGTRLLVL.

V is TRBV2 and J is TRBJ1-5; D perhaps matches TRBD1 (6 bases). Trimming cost V 2 bases and J 0 bases, with 8 bases left between them. The germline V gene encodes CDR1 SNHLY and CDR2 FYNNEI. This CDR3 spans 15 amino acids. For the CDR3, the DNA is TGTGCCAGCAGTGAACAGGGGAATAGCAATCAGCCCCAGCATTTT. Its translation is CASSEQGNSNQPQHF.

This sequence joins TRBV11-2 and TRBJ2-7; 13 positions match TRBD2. Trimming cost V 7 bases and J 6 bases; bases outside gene matches: 12. The CDR3 totals 16 residues. CDR1 and CDR2 from the germline V gene are SGHAT and FQNNGV. CDR3 coding DNA: TGTGCCAGCACGGCCGGGACTAGCGGGAAAGGGCGCGAGCAGTACTTC. It codes for CASTAGTSGKGREQYF.

The CDR3 region has the DNA TGTGCCAGCACCCCGGCGTCGGTATATGGCTACACCTTC. It yields the protein CASTPASVYGYTF. The gene calls are TRBV28 and TRBJ1-2, with D unresolved. The CDR3 length is 13 residues. The germline V and J ends were trimmed by 7 bases and 5 bases, with 14 bases remaining between them. CDR1 MDHEN and CDR2 SYDVKM come from the germline V gene.

V usage is TRBV28 and J usage is TRBJ2-3, with 11 bases matching TRBD2. V gave up 5 bases and J gave up 3 bases; unmatched junction bases: 1. CDR1 MDHEN and CDR2 SYDVKM come from the germline V gene. The CDR3 has 14 residues. The CDR3 bases are TGTGCCAGCAGTGTAGCGGGAGGGACAGATACGCAGTATTTT. This encodes CASSVAGGTDTQYF.

The chain links TRBV4-3 to TRBJ2-2; tentatively, D is TRBD1 or TRBD2 (5 bases each). Germline CDR1 LGHNA, CDR2 YSLEER. There are 14 residues in the CDR3. V was cut by 6 bases and J by 5 bases, with 13 bases left in between. The CDR3 DNA is TGCGCCAGCAGTCCTGGTGGGGGAACCGGGGAGCTGTTTTTT. This gives the protein CASSPGGGTGELFF.

This clone was observed once. The rearrangement links TRBV6-5 to TRBJ2-7; D call uncertain. Germline loops: CDR1 MNHEY, CDR2 SVGAGI. V lost 6 bases to trimming and J lost 5 bases, with 8 bases between them. This CDR3 contains 11 residues. The CDR3: CASSRINEQYF. CDR3 sequence (DNA): TGTGCCAGCAGCCGTATTAACGAGCAGTACTTC.

V usage is TRBV7-2 and J usage is TRBJ2-3, with D unclear. The germline V gene has CDR1 SGHTA and CDR2 FQGNSA. The CDR3 loop spans 12 amino acids. V lost 3 bases and J lost 5, with 6 bases in between. DNA of the CDR3: TGTGCCAGCAGCTTTTATGGAGATACGCAGTATTTT. Amino acid sequence: CASSFYGDTQYF.

This clone was seen more than once but under ten times. The chain recombines TRBV12-5 with TRBJ2-7; 7 bases map to TRBD1. V dropped 7 bases and J dropped 6; count of bases not matched to a gene: 6. Germline lookup yields CDR1 LGHNT and CDR2 FRNRAP. This CDR3 region has 12 residues. Here the CDR3 DNA reads TGTGCTAGTGCCAAGACAGGGCTCGAGCAGTACTTC. Protein product: CASAKTGLEQYF.

V is TRBV11-2 and J is TRBJ2-7; D unclear. The CDR3 has 16 residues. The germline V gene has CDR1 SGHAT and CDR2 FQNNGV. V was trimmed by 2 bases and J by 0 bases, leaving 14 bases between them. The CDR3 nucleotides read TGTGCCAGCAGCTTAAGGTCCGCGGCGCTCTCCTACGAGCAGTACTTC. This sequence encodes CASSLRSAALSYEQYF. Drawing the rest from reference TRBV11-2 and TRBJ2-7, the complete variable domain is EAGVAQSPRYKIIEKRQSVAFWCNPISGHATLYWYQQILGQGPKLLIQFQNNGVVDDSQLPKDRFSAERLKGVDSTLKIQPAKLEDSAVYLCASSLRSAALSYEQYFGPGTRLTVT.